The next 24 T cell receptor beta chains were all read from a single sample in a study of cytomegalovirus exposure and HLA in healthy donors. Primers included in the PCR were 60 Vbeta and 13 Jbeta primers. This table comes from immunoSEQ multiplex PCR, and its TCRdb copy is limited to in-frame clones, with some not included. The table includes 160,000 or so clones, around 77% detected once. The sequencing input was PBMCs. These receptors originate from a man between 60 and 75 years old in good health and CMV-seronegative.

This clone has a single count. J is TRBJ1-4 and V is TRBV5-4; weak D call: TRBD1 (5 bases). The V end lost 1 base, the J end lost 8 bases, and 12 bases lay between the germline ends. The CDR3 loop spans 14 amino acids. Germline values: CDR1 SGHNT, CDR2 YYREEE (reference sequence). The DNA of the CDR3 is TGTGCCAGCAGCTTGTGGGGCGTGGAGGAAAAACTGTTTTTT. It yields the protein CASSLWGVEEKLFF.

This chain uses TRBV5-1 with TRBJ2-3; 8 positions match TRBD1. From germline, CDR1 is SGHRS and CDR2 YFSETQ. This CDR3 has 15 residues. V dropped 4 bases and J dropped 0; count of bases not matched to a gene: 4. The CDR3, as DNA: TGCGCCAGCAGCGGACAGGGTATCAGCACAGATACGCAGTATTTT. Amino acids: CASSGQGISTDTQYF. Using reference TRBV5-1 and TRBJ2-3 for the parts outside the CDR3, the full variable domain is KAGVTQTPRYLIKTRGQQVTLSCSPISGHRSVSWYQQTPGQGLQFLFEYFSETQRNKGNFPGRFSGRQFSNSRSEMNVSTLELGDSALYLCASSGQGISTDTQYFGPGTRLTVL.

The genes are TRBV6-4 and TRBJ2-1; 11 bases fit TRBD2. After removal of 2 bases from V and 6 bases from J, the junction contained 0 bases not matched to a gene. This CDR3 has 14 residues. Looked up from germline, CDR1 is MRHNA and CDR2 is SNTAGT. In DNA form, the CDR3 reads TGTGCCAGCAGTGACGGGACTAGCGGCAATGAGCAGTTCTTC. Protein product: CASSDGTSGNEQFF.

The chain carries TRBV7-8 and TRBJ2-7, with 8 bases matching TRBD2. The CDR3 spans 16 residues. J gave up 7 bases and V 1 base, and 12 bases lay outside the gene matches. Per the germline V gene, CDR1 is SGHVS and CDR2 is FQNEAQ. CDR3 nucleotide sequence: TGTGCCAGCAGCTTAGATTTCGCGGGGGGTCGGGGAGAGCAGTACTTC. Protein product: CASSLDFAGGRGEQYF.

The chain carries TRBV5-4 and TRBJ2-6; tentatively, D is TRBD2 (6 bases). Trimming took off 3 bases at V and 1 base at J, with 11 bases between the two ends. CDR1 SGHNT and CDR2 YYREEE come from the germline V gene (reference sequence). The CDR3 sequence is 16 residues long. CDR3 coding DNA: TGTGCCAGCAGCTCGCGGAGGGATTCTGGGGCCAACGTCCTGACTTTC. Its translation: CASSSRRDSGANVLTF.

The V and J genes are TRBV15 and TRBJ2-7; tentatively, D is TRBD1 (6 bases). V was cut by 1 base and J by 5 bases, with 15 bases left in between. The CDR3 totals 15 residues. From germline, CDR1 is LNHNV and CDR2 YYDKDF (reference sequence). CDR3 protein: CATSRAIIKGDEQYF. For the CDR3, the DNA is TGTGCCACCAGCAGAGCAATTATCAAGGGGGACGAGCAGTACTTC. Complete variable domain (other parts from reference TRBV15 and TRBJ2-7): DAMVIQNPRYQVTQFGKPVTLSCSQTLNHNVMYWYQQKSSQAPKLLFHYYDKDFNNEADTPDNFQSRRPNTSFCFLDIRSPGLGDTAMYLCATSRAIIKGDEQYFGPGTRLTVT.

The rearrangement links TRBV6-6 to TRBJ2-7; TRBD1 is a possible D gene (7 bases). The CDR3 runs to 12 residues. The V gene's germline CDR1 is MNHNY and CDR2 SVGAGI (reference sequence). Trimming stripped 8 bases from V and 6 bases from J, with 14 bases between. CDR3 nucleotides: TGTGCCAGCGGGGGGACAGCTGGCGAGCAGTACTTC. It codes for CASGGTAGEQYF.

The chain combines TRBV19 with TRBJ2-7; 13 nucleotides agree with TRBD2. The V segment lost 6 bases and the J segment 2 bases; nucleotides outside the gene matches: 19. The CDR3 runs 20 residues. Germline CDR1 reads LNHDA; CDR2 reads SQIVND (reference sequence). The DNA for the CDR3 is TGTGCCAGTAGCCCTAAGATCCCTGGGACTAGCGGGGCCCAAACCTACGAGCAGTACTTC. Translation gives CASSPKIPGTSGAQTYEQYF.

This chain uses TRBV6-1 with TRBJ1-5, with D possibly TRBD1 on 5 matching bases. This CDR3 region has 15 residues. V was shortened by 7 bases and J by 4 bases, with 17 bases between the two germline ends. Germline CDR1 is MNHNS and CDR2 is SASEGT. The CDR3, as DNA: TGTGCCAGCACCTTGGAGGGGACTGTGAATCAGCCCCAGCATTTT. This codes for CASTLEGTVNQPQHF.

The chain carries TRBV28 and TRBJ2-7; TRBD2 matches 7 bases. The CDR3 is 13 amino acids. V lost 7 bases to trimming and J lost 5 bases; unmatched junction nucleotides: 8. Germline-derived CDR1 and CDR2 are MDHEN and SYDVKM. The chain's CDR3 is CASISGGTHEQYF. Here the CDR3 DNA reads TGTGCCAGCATCTCGGGGGGTACCCACGAGCAGTACTTC. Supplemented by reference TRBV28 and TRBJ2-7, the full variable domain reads DVKVTQSSRYLVKRTGEKVFLECVQDMDHENMFWYRQDPGLGLRLIYFSYDVKMKEKGDIPEGYSVSREKKERFSLILESASTNQTSMYLCASISGGTHEQYFGPGTRLTVT.

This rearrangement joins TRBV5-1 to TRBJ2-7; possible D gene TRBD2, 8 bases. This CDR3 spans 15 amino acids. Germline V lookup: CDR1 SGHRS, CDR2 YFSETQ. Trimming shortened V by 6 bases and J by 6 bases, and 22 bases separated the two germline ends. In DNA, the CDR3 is TGCGCCAGCACACCAAGGGGGACAGCGGGGGCCGAGCAGTACTTC. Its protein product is CASTPRGTAGAEQYF.

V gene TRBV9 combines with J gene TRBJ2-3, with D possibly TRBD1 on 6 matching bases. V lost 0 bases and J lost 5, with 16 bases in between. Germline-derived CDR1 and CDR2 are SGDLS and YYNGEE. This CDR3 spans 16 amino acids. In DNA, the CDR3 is TGTGCCAGCAGCGTAGGAGGTTGGACAGCACAAGATACGCAGTATTTT. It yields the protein CASSVGGWTAQDTQYF. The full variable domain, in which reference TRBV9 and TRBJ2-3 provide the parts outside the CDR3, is DSGVTQTPKHLITATGQRVTLRCSPRSGDLSVYWYQQSLDQGLQFLIQYYNGEERAKGNILERFSAQQFPDLHSELNLSSLELGDSALYFCASSVGGWTAQDTQYFGPGTRLTVL.

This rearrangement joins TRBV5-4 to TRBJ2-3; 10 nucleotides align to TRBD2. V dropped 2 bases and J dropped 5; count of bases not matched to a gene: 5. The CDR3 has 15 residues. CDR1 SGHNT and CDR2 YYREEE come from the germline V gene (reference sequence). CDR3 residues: CASSLRLAGEDTQYF. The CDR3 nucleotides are TGTGCCAGCAGCTTAAGGCTAGCGGGGGAAGATACGCAGTATTTT.

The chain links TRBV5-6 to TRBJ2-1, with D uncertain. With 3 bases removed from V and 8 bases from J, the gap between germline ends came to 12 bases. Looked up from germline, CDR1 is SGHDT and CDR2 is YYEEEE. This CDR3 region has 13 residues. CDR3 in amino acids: CASSSTPGHEQFF. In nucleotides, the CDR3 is TGTGCCAGCAGCTCAACTCCAGGCCATGAGCAGTTCTTC.

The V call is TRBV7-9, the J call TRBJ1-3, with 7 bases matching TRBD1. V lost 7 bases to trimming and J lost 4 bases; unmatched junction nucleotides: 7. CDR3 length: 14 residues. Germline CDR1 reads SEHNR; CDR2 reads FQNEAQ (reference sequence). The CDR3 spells CASTRQGAGNTIYF. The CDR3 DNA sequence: TGTGCCAGCACCCGACAGGGAGCGGGAAACACCATATATTTT.

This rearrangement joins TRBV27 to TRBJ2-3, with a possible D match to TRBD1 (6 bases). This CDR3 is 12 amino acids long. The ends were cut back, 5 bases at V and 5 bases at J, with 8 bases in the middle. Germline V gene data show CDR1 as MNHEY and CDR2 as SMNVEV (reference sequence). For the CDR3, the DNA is TGTGCCAGCAGTCTGACAGGAGATACGCAGTATTTT. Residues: CASSLTGDTQYF.

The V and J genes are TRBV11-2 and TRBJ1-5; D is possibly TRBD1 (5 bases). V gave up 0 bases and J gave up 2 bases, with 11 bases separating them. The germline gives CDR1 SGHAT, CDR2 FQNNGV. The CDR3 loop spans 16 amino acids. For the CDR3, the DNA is TGTGCCAGCAGCTTAGATCTGGGAGGGGGCAATCAGCCCCAGCATTTT. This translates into CASSLDLGGGNQPQHF.

This chain's CDR3 is CASSMTGNSYEQYF. Written as DNA, the CDR3 is TGTGCCAGCAGTATGACAGGGAACTCCTACGAGCAGTACTTC. This chain joins TRBV27 and TRBJ2-7; 7 bases map to TRBD1. J gave up 0 bases and V 5 bases, and 4 bases lay outside the gene matches. The germline gives CDR1 MNHEY, CDR2 SMNVEV (reference sequence). CDR3 length: 14 amino acids.

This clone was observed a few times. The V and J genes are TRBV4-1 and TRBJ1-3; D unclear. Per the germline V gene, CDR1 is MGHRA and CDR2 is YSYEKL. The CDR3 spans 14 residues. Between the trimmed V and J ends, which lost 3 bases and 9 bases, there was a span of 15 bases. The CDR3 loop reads CASSQQLQAGTIYF. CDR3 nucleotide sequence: TGCGCCAGCAGCCAGCAACTCCAGGCTGGCACCATATATTTT.

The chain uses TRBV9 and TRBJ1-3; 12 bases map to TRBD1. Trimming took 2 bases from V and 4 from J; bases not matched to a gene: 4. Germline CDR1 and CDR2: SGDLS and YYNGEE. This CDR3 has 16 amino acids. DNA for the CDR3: TGTGCCAGCAGCGTTGGGACAGGGGGCTCGGGAAACACCATATATTTT. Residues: CASSVGTGGSGNTIYF.

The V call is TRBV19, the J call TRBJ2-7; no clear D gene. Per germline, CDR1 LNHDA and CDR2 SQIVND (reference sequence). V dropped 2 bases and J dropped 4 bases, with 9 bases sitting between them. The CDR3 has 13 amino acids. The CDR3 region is CASSIRLNYEQYF. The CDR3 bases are TGTGCCAGTAGTATACGTCTAAATTACGAGCAGTACTTC.

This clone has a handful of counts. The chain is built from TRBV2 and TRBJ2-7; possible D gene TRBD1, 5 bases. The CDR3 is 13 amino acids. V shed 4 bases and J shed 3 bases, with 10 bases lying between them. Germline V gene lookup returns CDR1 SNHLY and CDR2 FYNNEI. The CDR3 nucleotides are TGTGCCAGCAGTGTCTCCAGGGTCTACGAGCAGTACTTC. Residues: CASSVSRVYEQYF. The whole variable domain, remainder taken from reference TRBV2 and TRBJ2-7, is EPEVTQTPSHQVTQMGQEVILRCVPISNHLYFYWYRQILGQKVEFLVSFYNNEISEKSEIFDDQFSVERPDGSNFTLKIRSTKLEDSAMYFCASSVSRVYEQYFGPGTRLTVT.

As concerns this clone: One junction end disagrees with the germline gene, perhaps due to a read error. The CDR3, as DNA: TGTGCCAGCGGCTTGGCCGCGGTGCAGTTCTTC. It translates to CASGLAAVQFF. The chain is built from TRBV5-6 and TRBJ2-1, with unresolved D. CDR1 is SGHDT, CDR2 YYEEEE, per germline. The CDR3 totals 11 residues.

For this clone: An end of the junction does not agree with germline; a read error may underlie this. The CDR3 sequence: CSVTDRADSPLNF. CDR3 in DNA: TGCAGCGTCACCGACAGGGCGGATTCACCCCTCAACTTT. The V gene is TRBV29-1, the J gene TRBJ1-6; 7 positions agree with TRBD1. Germline CDR1 SQVTM, CDR2 ANQGSEA. CDR3 length: 13 residues.